A selection of T cell receptor beta chains follows, all from one sample in a study of beta chain features in type 1 diabetes. Sequenced by immunoSEQ multiplex PCR; TCRdb stores in-frame clones only, minus some. This table has about 120,000 clones, roughly 15% appearing once. Material: central memory CD4+ T cells from blood. The origin of the receptors is a man between 25 and 39 years old with type 1 diabetes. CDR3s include the opening cysteine and the closing phenylalanine or tryptophan. The D gene is left open where the match is weak. Size is stated for part of the rows, as once, few or many counts, or as a class when the clone is expanded.

TRBV5-1,TRBJ1-1,.,15,.,TGCGCCAGCAGCTTGGGAGGGACATCGAACACTGAAGCTTTCTTT,CASSLGGTSNTEAFF
TRBV29-1,TRBJ1-3,few,11,.,TGCAGCGTATTGGCTGGAAACACCATATATTTT,CSVLAGNTIYF
TRBV14,TRBJ2-3,few,16,.,TGTGCCAGCAGCCGACTTGGCGGGACGGACTCTCATACGCAGTATTTT,CASSRLGGTDSHTQYF
TRBV9,TRBJ2-3,.,15,TRBD2,TGTGCCAGCAGCGTAGGACTAGCGGGGAGAGATACGCAGTATTTT,CASSVGLAGRDTQYF
TRBV7-2,TRBJ2-4,few,16,.,TGTGCCAGCGGCGGGGCCACACAGGGGATCAAAAACATTCAGTACTTC,CASGGATQGIKNIQYF
TRBV9,TRBJ2-2,.,15,TRBD1,TGTGCCAGCAGCGCCGGGACAGCGAACACCGGGGAGCTGTTTTTT,CASSAGTANTGELFF
TRBV11-2,TRBJ1-3,few,14,.,TGTGCCAGCAGCCCCTGGGGGGACGGAAACACCATATATTTT,CASSPWGDGNTIYF
TRBV7-6,TRBJ2-1,.,16,TRBD2,TGTGCCAGCAGCTTAGAGGGACTAGGACTGGAGAATGAGCAGTTCTTC,CASSLEGLGLENEQFF
TRBV28,TRBJ2-5,.,16,TRBD1,TGTGCCAGCAGTTCGGACAGGGGGCAATATCAAGAGACCCAGTACTTC,CASSSDRGQYQETQYF
TRBV9,TRBJ1-2,many,15,TRBD1,TGTGCCAGCAGGGGCCTCGGACAGGGTAACTATGGCTACACCTTC,CASRGLGQGNYGYTF
TRBV2,TRBJ2-3,few,13,TRBD2,TGTGCCAGCAGGGGACTAGCCACAGATACGCAGTATTTT,CASRGLATDTQYF
TRBV2,TRBJ1-2,few,12,.,TGTGCCGGAAAGACAGCTAACTATGGCTACACCTTC,CAGKTANYGYTF
TRBV11-2,TRBJ2-1,.,13,.,TGTGCCAGCAGCCTGACAGGTTACAATGAGCAGTTCTTC,CASSLTGYNEQFF
TRBV9,TRBJ2-1,few,13,TRBD2,TGTGCCAGCAGCTACCGGGAGGGCTTTGAGCAGTTCTTC,CASSYREGFEQFF
TRBV7-2,TRBJ2-1,.,14,TRBD2,TGTGCCAGCAGTCCGGGGGGGCCGCGAAATGAGCAGTTCTTC,CASSPGGPRNEQFF
TRBV7-9,TRBJ1-1,.,13,.,TGTGCCAGCAGCTTAGATGGGGGTACTGAAGCTTTCTTT,CASSLDGGTEAFF
TRBV7-8,TRBJ2-4,.,15,.,TGTGCCAGCAGCTTCGGGAGCACAGCCAAAAACATTCAGTACTTC,CASSFGSTAKNIQYF
TRBV28,TRBJ2-1,few,14,.,TGTGCCAGCAGTTTAGTCCAGGGAGACAATGAGCAGTTCTTC,CASSLVQGDNEQFF
TRBV7-8,TRBJ2-2,few,13,.,TGTGCCAGCAGCTTAGGGCGGACCGGGGAGCTGTTTTTT,CASSLGRTGELFF
TRBV11-2,TRBJ2-1,.,13,.,TGTGCCAGCAGCTTAGCGCTCGGGAGTGAGCAGTTCTTC,CASSLALGSEQFF
TRBV29-1,TRBJ1-5,.,13,.,TGCAGCGTTGAAGGGACCGGGAATCAGCCCCAGCATTTT,CSVEGTGNQPQHF
TRBV14,TRBJ1-2,.,14,.,TGTGCCAGCAGCCACTTAGTTGCCGGCTATGGCTACACCTTC,CASSHLVAGYGYTF
TRBV18,TRBJ2-2,.,14,TRBD2,TGTGCCAGCTCCCCAGCGGGGGTCACCGGGGAGCTGTTTTTT,CASSPAGVTGELFF
TRBV4-3,TRBJ1-4,many,17,TRBD1,TGCGCCAGCAGCCTCTCCGGGTATGGGACAGGGGGTGAAAAACTGTTTTTT,CASSLSGYGTGGEKLFF
TRBV2,TRBJ1-4,.,13,.,TGTGCCAGCATGGGGACGACTAATGAAAAACTGTTTTTT,CASMGTTNEKLFF
TRBV7-2,TRBJ2-7,many,13,.,TGTGCCAGCAGCCTTTCCTCTTCGGGCGAGCAGTACTTC,CASSLSSSGEQYF
TRBV18,TRBJ2-1,few,15,TRBD2,TGTGCCAGCTCACTGGGGACTAGCGGGGGGAATGAGCAGTTCTTC,CASSLGTSGGNEQFF
TRBV7-8,TRBJ1-2,few,13,TRBD1,TGTGCCAGCTCTGGACAGGGGGCTGTTGGCTACACCTTC,CASSGQGAVGYTF
TRBV5-4,TRBJ2-3,few,13,.,TGTGCCAGCAGCTTGGGGCAGGGAGATACGCAGTATTTT,CASSLGQGDTQYF